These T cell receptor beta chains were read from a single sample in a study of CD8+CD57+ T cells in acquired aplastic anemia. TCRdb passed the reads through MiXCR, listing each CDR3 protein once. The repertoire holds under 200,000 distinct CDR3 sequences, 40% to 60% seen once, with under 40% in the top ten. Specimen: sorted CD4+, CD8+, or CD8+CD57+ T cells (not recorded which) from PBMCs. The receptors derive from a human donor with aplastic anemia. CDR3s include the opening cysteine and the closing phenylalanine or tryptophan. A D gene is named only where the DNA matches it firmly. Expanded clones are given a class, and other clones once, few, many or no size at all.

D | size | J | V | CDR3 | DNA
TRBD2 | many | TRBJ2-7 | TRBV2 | CASSERSGGGNEQYF | TGTGCCAGCAGTGAACGGTCGGGGGGGGGAAACGAGCAGTACTTC
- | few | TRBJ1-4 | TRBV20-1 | CSARRQNEKLFF | TGCAGTGCTAGGAGGCAGAATGAAAAACTGTTTTTT
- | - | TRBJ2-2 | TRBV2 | CASSGLNTGELFF | TGTGCCAGCAGCGGGTTGAACACCGGGGAGCTGTTTTTT
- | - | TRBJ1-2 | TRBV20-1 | CSARDGEGVGYGYTF | TGCAGTGCTAGAGATGGGGAGGGGGTCGGCTATGGCTACACCTTC
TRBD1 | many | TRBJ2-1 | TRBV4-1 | CATRDRTYNEQFF | TGCGCCACCCGGGACAGAACCTACAATGAGCAGTTCTTC
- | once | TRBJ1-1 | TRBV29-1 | CSVEDRGHLNTEAFF | TGCAGCGTTGAAGATAGGGGCCACCTGAACACTGAAGCTTTCTTT
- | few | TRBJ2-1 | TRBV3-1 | CASSQGSSEQFF | TGTGCCAGCAGCCAAGGAAGTTCTGAGCAGTTCTTC
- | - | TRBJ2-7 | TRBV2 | CASVPNSNSYEQYF | TGTGCCAGCGTACCCAATTCGAACTCATACGAGCAGTACTTC
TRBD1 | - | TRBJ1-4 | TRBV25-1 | CASRKGQGGEKLFF | TGTGCCAGCAGGAAAGGACAGGGGGGTGAAAAACTGTTTTTT
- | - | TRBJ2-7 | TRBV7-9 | CASSLGGNANEQYF | TGTGCCAGCAGCTTAGGTGGGAATGCAAACGAGCAGTACTTC
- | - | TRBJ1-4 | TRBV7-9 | CASSPKLFF | TGTGCCAGCAGCCCAAAACTGTTTTTT
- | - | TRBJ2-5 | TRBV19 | CASSMRATERETQYF | TGTGCCAGTAGTATGCGCGCAACTGAGCGAGAGACCCAGTACTTC
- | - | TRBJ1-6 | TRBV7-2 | CASSLPGRVSPLHF | TGTGCCAGCAGCCTACCAGGACGGGTTTCACCCCTCCACTTT
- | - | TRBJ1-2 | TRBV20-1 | CSVQDDYGYTF | TGCAGTGTACAGGATGACTATGGCTACACCTTC
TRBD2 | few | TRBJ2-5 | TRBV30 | CAWSGLAEAQETQYF | TGTGCCTGGAGCGGTCTAGCGGAGGCACAAGAGACCCAGTACTTC
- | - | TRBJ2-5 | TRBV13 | CASSLKQLQETQYF | TGTGCCAGCAGCTTAAAACAGCTCCAAGAGACCCAGTACTTC
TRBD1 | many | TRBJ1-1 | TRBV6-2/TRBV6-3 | CASSYAGGITEAFF | TGTGCCAGCAGTTACGCAGGGGGCATCACTGAAGCTTTCTTT
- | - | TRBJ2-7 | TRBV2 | CASSDSTGIYEQYF | TGTGCCAGCAGTGACAGTACAGGGATTTACGAGCAGTACTTC
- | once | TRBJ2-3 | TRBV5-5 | CASSQSPRGSAYF | TGTGCCAGCAGCCAATCACCTCGGGGGTCGGCGTATTTT
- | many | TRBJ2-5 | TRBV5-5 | CASSPDGEEDGFQETQYF | TGTGCCAGCAGCCCCGACGGTGAAGAGGACGGTTTCCAAGAGACCCAGTACTTC
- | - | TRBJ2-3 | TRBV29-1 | CSVVDGLHDTQYF | TGCAGCGTTGTTGACGGACTACACGATACGCAGTATTTT
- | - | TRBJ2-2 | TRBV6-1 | CATGVGGNTGELFF | TGTGCCACTGGGGTGGGGGGGAACACCGGGGAGCTGTTTTTT